The sample holds many counts of the clone carrying this TCR beta chain. Its antigen is unidentified. Diagnoses were established from clinical symptoms, serum thyroxine, TRAb, thyroid ultrasound and orbital computed tomography. The PBMCs used were ones drawn from over 9.5 ml of fresh peripheral blood. Beta-chain TCR CDR3 regions were amplified from RNA transcripts. Second-round multiplex PCR followed a first-round RT-PCR using HTBI primers. TCRdb itself ran the multiplex PCR reads through MiXCR, one entry per CDR3 protein. The sample shows hundreds of thousands of distinct CDR3 sequences, about a fifth of them seen only once. V was shortened by 0 bases and J by 7 bases, with 9 bases between the two germline ends. The CDR3 spans 13 residues. Germline assignment: CDR1 MNHEY and CDR2 SVGAGI. These data originate in a study of Graves' ophthalmopathy and Graves' hyperthyroidism. Study overall: The collection of peripheral blood took place at initial diagnosis, before any treatment. Study observations and caveats: Appearing in blood as well were most expanded thyroid clonotypes above 0.001 frequency.

The clonotype was recovered from a young woman with stable Graves' hyperthyroidism. Some clones in this sample may be carry-over from other donors' samples. The chain links TRBV6-5 to TRBJ1-1, with a tentative D call TRBD1 (6 bases). Sequencing input: peripheral blood. CDR3 sequence reads: CASSYSNRVEAFF. The CDR3 nucleotides are TGTGCCAGCAGTTACTCGAACAGGGTTGAAGCTTTCTTT.